This TCR beta chain derives from a study of blood T cell repertoires in COVID-19. On the study more broadly: Samples came from the United States, Italy and Spain, spanning acute and convalescent COVID-19.

Recovery meant two consecutive negative NP/OP PCR tests, professional clearance, or resolved symptoms. Clones were sequenced by immunoSEQ multiplex PCR, and TCRdb holds only the in-frame ones, with some missing. This table has roughly 200,000 clones, roughly 82% appearing once. The CDR3 spans 14 residues. Trimming pared 1 base from V and 11 bases from J, leaving 17 bases between. Germline CDR1 is MDHEN and CDR2 is SYDVKM. The sample consisted of PBMCs or T cells enriched from blood (not recorded which). The chain is built from TRBV28 and TRBJ1-1; perhaps TRBD1 as D (6 bases). The sequence derives from a man aged 40-50 years who had recovered from COVID-19. The CDR3: CASSLFGGRGSAFF. CDR3 nucleotides: TGTGCCAGCAGTTTATTCGGGGGGCGAGGGTCGGCTTTCTTT.